This TCR beta chain was identified in a study of metastatic and nonmetastatic thyroid tumors. At the level of the study: Comparative analysis of repertoires was undertaken across blood and tumor or nodule tissue obtained from malignant and benign thyroid patients. Study-wide findings and caveats: The reported finding was significantly higher TCR beta diversity in malignant thyroid tumors relative to benign nodules, in blood and tumor.

This clone appeared many times. The antigen is not known. Original handling: Between-group CDR3 differences, defined by clinicopathological status, yielded a distant-metastasis classifier for papillary thyroid cancer. TCRdb re-clonotyped the PCR reads through MiXCR. TCRdb's processing, not the study's, gives the V and J calls here. The sample has around 28,000 clones, 10% to 15% seen once. The CDR3 is 15 residues long. Germline CDR1 reads KGHSH; CDR2 reads LQKENI. V was cut by 3 bases and J by 0 bases, with 11 bases left in between. All patients were treatment-naive before thyroid surgery. The sample comprised blood. The J gene is TRBJ1-1, the V gene TRBV18; D remains unclear. This receptor was taken from a female donor with papillary thyroid cancer or a benign thyroid nodule (not recorded which). Some clones in this sample may be carry-over from other donors' samples. The DNA for the CDR3 is TGTGCCAGCTCACCGACGGGAATGGTGAACACTGAAGCTTTCTTT. This codes for CASSPTGMVNTEAFF.